This T cell receptor (beta chain) emerged from a study of T cell repertoires in cytomegalovirus infection. Study information: The public TCR beta signatures pointed to both CMV infection and matching HLA type.

The germline V gene encodes CDR1 SGHTA and CDR2 FQGNSA. CDR3 length: 15 residues. The V and J ends lost 3 bases and 1 base, in that order; junction bases with no gene match: 5. Study-level findings and limits: What dominated the ex vivo response were HLA-C-restricted CMV-specific TCR beta clonotypes. The cumulative frequency of public TCR beta families identified carriers of CMV plus the relevant HLA.

TCRdb ran MiXCR on the reads and lists one entry per CDR3 protein. The sample has about 530,000 distinct CDR3 sequences, around 27% seen once. Concerning this clonotype itself: The antigen is unknown.

This TCR came from a human donor in good health (CMV status not recorded). Some clones in this sample may be carry-over from other donors' samples. Sequencing was performed on PBMCs. This chain links TRBV7-2 with TRBJ1-1, with 7 bases that match TRBD1. In DNA, the CDR3 is TGTGCCAGCAGCTTGTTCCAGGGGGGGAACACTGAAGCTTTCTTT. Protein: CASSLFQGGNTEAFF.